Listed below are T cell receptor beta chains from one sample, sequenced in a study of TIL therapy for anti-PD-1-resistant metastatic lung cancer. TCRdb keeps only in-frame clones here, not all; method: immunoSEQ multiplex PCR. This table holds 45,000 to 75,000 clones, roughly 84% found once. Specimen: blood, collected at baseline. The source is a person aged 30 to 80 with non-small cell lung cancer. The CDR3 runs from the conserved cysteine through the conserved F or W. Fields, in order: V gene, D gene, clone size, J gene, CDR3 protein, CDR3 DNA. The D gene is left open where the match is weak. Clone sizes are given selectively: once, few, many, or a class where the clone is expanded.

v_gene: TRBV18
d_gene: .
abundance: .
j_gene: TRBJ1-5
CDR3aa: CASSPQSGQQPQHF
CDR3nt: TGTGCCAGCTCACCACAATCAGGGCAGCAGCCCCAGCATTTT

v_gene: TRBV24-1
d_gene: .
abundance: once
j_gene: TRBJ2-7
CDR3aa: CATSVQAAYEQYF
CDR3nt: TGTGCCACCAGTGTCCAGGCGGCCTACGAGCAGTACTTC

v_gene: TRBV15
d_gene: .
abundance: .
j_gene: TRBJ2-7
CDR3aa: CATSSGRGSYEQYF
CDR3nt: TGTGCCACCAGCTCCGGGCGGGGATCCTACGAGCAGTACTTC

v_gene: TRBV6-5
d_gene: TRBD1
abundance: .
j_gene: TRBJ1-3
CDR3aa: CASSPGTVGNTIYF
CDR3nt: TGTGCCAGCAGCCCCGGGACAGTGGGAAACACCATATATTTT

v_gene: TRBV5-1
d_gene: .
abundance: .
j_gene: TRBJ2-2
CDR3aa: CASSRNTGELFF
CDR3nt: TGCGCCAGCAGCCGGAACACCGGGGAGCTGTTTTTT

v_gene: TRBV29-1
d_gene: .
abundance: .
j_gene: TRBJ2-7
CDR3aa: CSVVKGTYEQYF
CDR3nt: TGCAGCGTTGTTAAGGGGACCTACGAGCAGTACTTC

v_gene: TRBV13
d_gene: .
abundance: .
j_gene: TRBJ2-1
CDR3aa: CASSLGQSYNEQFF
CDR3nt: TGTGCCAGCAGCTTAGGACAGTCCTACAATGAGCAGTTCTTC

v_gene: TRBV7-3
d_gene: .
abundance: .
j_gene: TRBJ2-3
CDR3aa: CASSSSSATDTQYF
CDR3nt: TGTGCCAGCAGCTCTTCTAGCGCCACAGATACGCAGTATTTT

v_gene: TRBV19
d_gene: TRBD1
abundance: .
j_gene: TRBJ2-7
CDR3aa: CASTRKGQGAHEQYF
CDR3nt: TGTGCCAGTACTCGAAAGGGACAGGGGGCTCACGAGCAGTACTTC

v_gene: TRBV7-9
d_gene: TRBD2
abundance: .
j_gene: TRBJ2-3
CDR3aa: CASSGLAGEGTDTQYF
CDR3nt: TGTGCCAGCAGCGGGTTAGCGGGAGAGGGGACAGATACGCAGTATTTT

v_gene: TRBV23-1
d_gene: .
abundance: once
j_gene: TRBJ2-5
CDR3aa: CASRDLDSVDF
CDR3nt: TGCGCCAGCCGAGACCTGGACAGTGTTGACTTC

v_gene: TRBV28
d_gene: TRBD2
abundance: .
j_gene: TRBJ2-7
CDR3aa: CASRTSGSYEQYF
CDR3nt: TGTGCCAGCAGGACTAGCGGGAGCTACGAGCAGTACTTC

v_gene: TRBV27
d_gene: TRBD1
abundance: .
j_gene: TRBJ2-4
CDR3aa: CASSPPGDRKNIQYF
CDR3nt: TGTGCCAGCAGTCCGCCCGGGGACAGGAAAAACATTCAGTACTTC

v_gene: TRBV2
d_gene: .
abundance: .
j_gene: TRBJ2-5
CDR3aa: CASSEKVRSVGYQETQYF
CDR3nt: TGTGCCAGCAGTGAGAAGGTTCGGAGTGTGGGGTACCAAGAGACCCAGTACTTC

v_gene: TRBV19
d_gene: TRBD2
abundance: .
j_gene: TRBJ2-3
CDR3aa: CASSQTSGRASTQYF
CDR3nt: TGTGCCAGTAGTCAGACTAGCGGGAGAGCAAGTACGCAGTATTTT

v_gene: TRBV5-4
d_gene: .
abundance: .
j_gene: TRBJ2-7
CDR3aa: CASSYYRDNRGEQYF
CDR3nt: TGTGCCAGCTCTTACTACCGGGACAACCGCGGGGAGCAGTACTTC

v_gene: TRBV30
d_gene: TRBD1
abundance: once
j_gene: TRBJ1-5
CDR3aa: CAWSPGQGNNQPQHF
CDR3nt: TGTGCCTGGAGTCCGGGACAGGGAAACAATCAGCCCCAGCATTTT

v_gene: TRBV3-1/TRBV3-2
d_gene: .
abundance: .
j_gene: TRBJ2-7
CDR3aa: CASSHGHRFSYEQYF
CDR3nt: TGTGCCAGCAGCCACGGACACCGGTTCTCCTACGAGCAGTACTTC

v_gene: TRBV18
d_gene: .
abundance: .
j_gene: TRBJ2-5
CDR3aa: CASSPPAGWRETQYF
CDR3nt: TGTGCCAGCTCACCACCAGCAGGGTGGAGAGAGACCCAGTACTTC

v_gene: TRBV2
d_gene: .
abundance: .
j_gene: TRBJ2-7
CDR3aa: CATLSGYEQYF
CDR3nt: TGTGCCACCCTGAGTGGCTACGAGCAGTACTTC

v_gene: TRBV7-2
d_gene: TRBD2
abundance: .
j_gene: TRBJ2-1
CDR3aa: CASSWGLAGGPRNEQFF
CDR3nt: TGTGCCAGCAGCTGGGGACTAGCGGGAGGGCCTCGAAATGAGCAGTTCTTC

v_gene: TRBV5-1
d_gene: TRBD1
abundance: .
j_gene: TRBJ2-7
CDR3aa: CASSFGTGAGQYF
CDR3nt: TGCGCCAGCAGCTTTGGCACAGGGGCAGGGCAGTACTTC

v_gene: TRBV12-3/TRBV12-4
d_gene: .
abundance: .
j_gene: TRBJ1-2
CDR3aa: CASSSIGYGYTF
CDR3nt: TGTGCCAGCAGTTCCATAGGCTATGGCTACACCTTC

v_gene: TRBV12-3/TRBV12-4
d_gene: .
abundance: .
j_gene: TRBJ2-7
CDR3aa: CASSFGYEQYF
CDR3nt: TGTGCCAGCAGTTTCGGCTACGAGCAGTACTTC

v_gene: TRBV24-1
d_gene: TRBD1
abundance: .
j_gene: TRBJ1-5
CDR3aa: CATSEAGTGSFSNQPQHF
CDR3nt: TGTGCCACCAGTGAGGCCGGGACAGGGTCCTTTAGCAATCAGCCCCAGCATTTT

v_gene: TRBV19
d_gene: .
abundance: few
j_gene: TRBJ1-1
CDR3aa: CASSITGGNTEAFF
CDR3nt: TGTGCCAGTAGTATTACCGGCGGGAACACTGAAGCTTTCTTT

v_gene: TRBV6-4
d_gene: .
abundance: .
j_gene: TRBJ1-1
CDR3aa: CASSDSNKPTEAFF
CDR3nt: TGTGCCAGCAGTGACTCGAATAAACCCACTGAAGCTTTCTTT

v_gene: TRBV2
d_gene: .
abundance: .
j_gene: TRBJ1-6
CDR3aa: CASRVQGISSYNSPLHF
CDR3nt: TGTGCCAGCAGGGTTCAGGGTATCAGCTCCTATAATTCACCCCTCCACTTT

v_gene: TRBV3-1/TRBV3-2
d_gene: TRBD2
abundance: .
j_gene: TRBJ2-7
CDR3aa: CASSQASGLAAYEQYF
CDR3nt: TGTGCCAGCAGCCAAGCTTCGGGACTAGCGGCCTACGAGCAGTACTTC

v_gene: TRBV5-1
d_gene: TRBD2
abundance: .
j_gene: TRBJ2-7
CDR3aa: CASSSGTSNYEQYF
CDR3nt: TGCGCCAGCAGCTCCGGGACTAGCAACTACGAGCAGTACTTC

v_gene: TRBV9
d_gene: .
abundance: .
j_gene: TRBJ1-5
CDR3aa: CASSVGEGSNQPQHF
CDR3nt: TGTGCCAGCAGCGTAGGGGAGGGAAGCAATCAGCCCCAGCATTTT

v_gene: TRBV3-1/TRBV3-2
d_gene: TRBD1
abundance: .
j_gene: TRBJ2-5
CDR3aa: CASSVRDRAETQYF
CDR3nt: TGTGCCAGCAGCGTCCGGGACAGGGCAGAGACCCAGTACTTC

v_gene: TRBV19
d_gene: .
abundance: .
j_gene: TRBJ2-2
CDR3aa: CASSSQRSAGELFF
CDR3nt: TGTGCCAGTAGTTCCCAACGGTCCGCCGGGGAGCTGTTTTTT

v_gene: TRBV30
d_gene: TRBD1
abundance: .
j_gene: TRBJ1-6
CDR3aa: CAWSGSGGQANSPLHF
CDR3nt: TGTGCCTGGAGTGGGTCAGGGGGACAGGCAAATTCACCCCTCCACTTT

v_gene: TRBV19
d_gene: .
abundance: .
j_gene: TRBJ2-3
CDR3aa: CATRDRGGFTDTQYF
CDR3nt: TGTGCCACTAGGGATAGGGGGGGATTCACAGATACGCAGTATTTT

v_gene: TRBV27
d_gene: TRBD1
abundance: .
j_gene: TRBJ1-1
CDR3aa: CASSFHLGTGGMGNTEAFF
CDR3nt: TGTGCCAGCAGTTTTCACCTCGGGACAGGCGGAATGGGAAACACTGAAGCTTTCTTT

v_gene: TRBV19
d_gene: TRBD1
abundance: .
j_gene: TRBJ1-3
CDR3aa: CASEDRVVSGNTIYF
CDR3nt: TGTGCCAGTGAAGACAGGGTCGTCTCTGGAAACACCATATATTTT

v_gene: TRBV4-1
d_gene: TRBD2
abundance: .
j_gene: TRBJ2-1
CDR3aa: CASSPLIRGLVTDEQFF
CDR3nt: TGCGCCAGCAGCCCGTTGATAAGGGGACTAGTTACCGATGAGCAGTTCTTC